This passage covers 26 T cell receptor beta chains from one sample sequenced in a study of blood T cell repertoires in COVID-19 (dated by TCRdb to the early 2020s). Library preparation was by the immunoSEQ multiplex PCR assay. In its TCRdb copy, this immuneACCESS table keeps in-frame sequences only and misses some clones. Where compared with another copy, unresolved V genes explain less than half of these, and the others have no known cause. A total of approximately 260,000 clones appear in this sample, 70% to 90% of them only once. The ten top clones hold 9.5% to 11% of the sample. What was sequenced was peripheral blood. These TCRs come from a woman in her seventies with acute or convalescent COVID-19.

This clone was counted between two and nine times. The V and J genes are TRBV7-9 and TRBJ1-2; TRBD1 matches at 9 bases. The CDR3 is 13 amino acids. Germline V gene data show CDR1 as SEHNR and CDR2 as FQNEAQ (reference sequence). V gave up 5 bases and J gave up 7 bases; unmatched junction bases: 5. The CDR3 sequence is CASSIDRGGGYTF. The CDR3 DNA reads as TGTGCCAGCAGCATCGACAGGGGGGGTGGCTACACCTTC.

This rearrangement joins TRBV30 to TRBJ2-2; 7 bases match TRBD1. The V segment lost 2 bases and the J segment 1 base; nucleotides outside the gene matches: 4. The CDR3 covers 15 residues. From germline, CDR1 is GTSNPN and CDR2 SVGIG (reference sequence). The CDR3 here is CAWSIGTVNTGELFF. The CDR3 coding sequence is TGTGCCTGGAGTATTGGGACAGTGAACACCGGGGAGCTGTTTTTT. The variable domain in full, completed from reference TRBV30 and TRBJ2-2, reads SQTIHQWPATLVQPVGSPLSLECTVEGTSNPNLYWYRQAAGRGLQLLFYSVGIGQISSEVPQNLSASRPQDRQFILSSKKLLLSDSGFYLCAWSIGTVNTGELFFGEGSRLTVL.

Of note for this clone: Other DNA sequences in the sample encode the same CDR3. The chain carries TRBV11-3 and TRBJ1-1; D is uncertain. The germline gives CDR1 SGHNT, CDR2 YENEEA. V gave up 5 bases and J gave up 1 base, with 8 bases separating them. The CDR3 is 13 residues long. CDR3 coding DNA: TGTGCCAGCAGCCTCGGGGAGAACACTGAAGCTTTCTTT. Residues: CASSLGENTEAFF.

This rearrangement joins TRBV3-1 (or the pseudogene TRBV3-2) to TRBJ1-1; D might be TRBD1 (6 bases). Germline V CDR1 and CDR2: LGHDT, YNNKEL (reference sequence). There are 14 residues in the CDR3. The V end was cut by 3 bases, the J end by 5 bases, with 13 bases between. CDR3 loop: CASSQRQVLTEAFF. As DNA, the CDR3 is TGTGCCAGCAGCCAGAGACAGGTTTTAACTGAAGCTTTCTTT.

The chain combines TRBV9 with TRBJ1-2; TRBD1 aligns across 11 bases. CDR1 and CDR2 from the germline V gene are SGDLS and YYNGEE. The J segment lost 3 bases and the V segment lost 4 bases, leaving 5 bases of the junction unmatched. CDR3 length: 15 amino acids. The CDR3 reads CASSPRTGGHYGYTF. CDR3 sequence (DNA): TGTGCCAGCAGCCCCCGGACAGGGGGCCACTATGGCTACACCTTC.

The V and J genes are TRBV5-6 and TRBJ2-5; no firm D call. The V gene lost 2 bases and the J gene lost 5 bases, with 4 bases spanning the gap. The CDR3 sequence is 11 residues long. Germline CDR1 reads SGHDT; CDR2 reads YYEEEE. CDR3 residues: CASSFLETQYF. The CDR3, as DNA: TGTGCCAGCAGCTTCTTGGAGACCCAGTACTTC.

The table lists this clone with a few counts. The V and J genes are TRBV19 and TRBJ1-6, with TRBD1 matching over 9 bases. The trim removed 6 bases at V and 7 bases at J, leaving 10 bases unmatched. This CDR3 region has 16 residues. Germline V gene data show CDR1 as LNHDA and CDR2 as SQIVND (reference sequence). The CDR3 nucleotides read TGTGCCAGTAGCACTTTTAGGACAGGGGCGAATTCACCCCTCCACTTT. Amino acids: CASSTFRTGANSPLHF.

The rearrangement joins TRBV9 to TRBJ1-1; no clear D. This CDR3 is built from 13 residues. With 4 bases removed from V and 4 bases from J, the gap between germline ends came to 11 bases. Germline values: CDR1 SGDLS, CDR2 YYNGEE. The CDR3 spells CASSLGSSTEAFF. The CDR3 coding sequence is TGTGCCAGCAGCCTCGGGTCCAGCACTGAAGCTTTCTTT.

The chain carries TRBV18 and TRBJ2-7, with a possible D match to TRBD1 (5 bases). This CDR3 has 11 amino acids. Germline CDR1 KGHSH, CDR2 LQKENI. The V gene lost 6 bases and the J gene lost 7 bases, with 10 bases spanning the gap. Written as DNA, the CDR3 is TGTGCCAGCTCCCTAACAGGAGAGCAGTACTTC. Translated: CASSLTGEQYF.

The CDR3 is CASSLYGGPKNIQYF. Here the CDR3 DNA reads TGCGCCAGCAGCTTGTATGGGGGCCCCAAAAACATTCAGTACTTC. The chain carries TRBV5-1 and TRBJ2-4, with D possibly TRBD1 on 6 matching bases. Germline CDR1 SGHRS, CDR2 YFSETQ. The CDR3 is 15 residues long. Trimming removed 1 base at V and 2 bases at J, with 10 bases between.

V usage is TRBV7-9 and J usage is TRBJ1-2; 9 bases match TRBD1. Trimming cost V 6 bases and J 3 bases; bases outside gene matches: 5. The germline CDR1 and CDR2 sequences are SEHNR and FQNEAQ (reference sequence). This CDR3 is 14 amino acids long. The CDR3 is CASRPGQGYYGYTF. The CDR3 region has the DNA TGTGCCAGCAGACCAGGACAGGGGTACTATGGCTACACCTTC.

The chain employs TRBV7-9 and TRBJ2-5; D is unresolved. V was pared by 8 bases and J by 0 bases, with 7 bases between. There are 12 residues in the CDR3. Per germline, CDR1 SEHNR and CDR2 FQNEAQ (reference sequence). This CDR3 reads CASGRNQETQYF. CDR3 nucleotides: TGTGCCAGCGGGCGCAACCAAGAGACCCAGTACTTC.

The chain combines TRBV10-3 with TRBJ2-2; D unresolved. This CDR3 has 13 residues. V gave up 0 bases and J gave up 6 bases, with 5 bases separating them. From germline, CDR1 is ENHRY and CDR2 SYGVKD. CDR3 in DNA: TGTGCCATCAGTGAGTCGTGGCCCGGGGAGCTGTTTTTT. Translating it yields CAISESWPGELFF.

The CDR3 reads CASSWSGTGFAGRQFF. The CDR3 DNA follows: TGTGCCAGCAGCTGGTCAGGGACAGGCTTTGCGGGTCGGCAGTTCTTC. The rearrangement joins TRBV7-8 to TRBJ2-1, with 8 bases identical to TRBD1. V lost 4 bases to trimming and J lost 12 bases; unmatched junction nucleotides: 17. CDR3 size: 16 residues. Germline V lookup: CDR1 SGHVS, CDR2 FQNEAQ.

This clone was counted once. This chain joins TRBV4-2 and TRBJ2-1; 7 nucleotides match TRBD2. With 0 bases clipped from V and 10 bases from J, the junction kept 6 bases outside the gene matches. In germline, CDR1 is LGHNA, CDR2 YNFKEQ. The length of the CDR3 is 14 residues. CDR3 sequence: CASSQEALGGEQFF. DNA for the CDR3: TGTGCCAGCAGCCAAGAGGCCCTCGGGGGGGAGCAGTTCTTC.

J is TRBJ2-4 and V is TRBV11-2, with 10 bases that match TRBD2. With 5 bases clipped from V and 5 bases from J, the junction kept 18 bases outside the gene matches. CDR3 length equals 19 residues. Germline CDR1 and CDR2: SGHAT and FQNNGV. Here the CDR3 reads CASSPGPGLARDGQNIQYF. The CDR3 bases are TGTGCCAGCAGCCCAGGACCGGGACTAGCGAGGGACGGGCAAAACATTCAGTACTTC.

The chain recombines TRBV2 with TRBJ2-7, with 8 positions matching TRBD1. Trimming removed 1 base from V and 7 bases from J; junction bases left unmatched: 9. The CDR3 extends over 15 amino acids. Per the germline V gene, CDR1 is SNHLY and CDR2 is FYNNEI. This CDR3 is CASSEEVQGVGEQYF. The CDR3 nucleotides are TGTGCCAGCAGTGAAGAAGTACAGGGGGTAGGGGAGCAGTACTTC.

The chain recombines TRBV24-1 with TRBJ2-2, with D possibly being TRBD2 (5 bases). The length of the CDR3 is 16 residues. V was cut by 3 bases and J by 2 bases, with 12 bases left in between. The germline gives CDR1 KGHDR, CDR2 SFDVKD. DNA of the CDR3: TGTGCCACCAGTGATCACCAGACGGGAAACACCGGGGAGCTGTTTTTT. This sequence encodes CATSDHQTGNTGELFF.

The gene calls are TRBV29-1 and TRBJ1-1; D is undetermined. Trimming removed 0 bases at V and 5 bases at J, with 7 bases between. The germline gives CDR1 SQVTM, CDR2 ANQGSEA. The CDR3 contains 12 residues. Here the CDR3 reads CSVEDLITEAFF. The CDR3 nucleotides are TGCAGCGTTGAAGATCTAATAACTGAAGCTTTCTTT.

The chain is built from TRBV27 and TRBJ1-2; D may be TRBD1 (5 bases). Germline CDR1 is MNHEY and CDR2 is SMNVEV (reference sequence). This CDR3 has 12 residues. Trimming took 4 bases from V and 6 from J, leaving 9 bases between them. CDR3 region: CASSSGHHGYTF. The CDR3 region has the DNA TGTGCCAGCAGTTCAGGACACCATGGCTACACCTTC.

This clone was detected once. This rearrangement joins TRBV5-4 to TRBJ2-3; TRBD2 aligns across 7 bases. The germline CDR1 and CDR2 sequences are SGHNT and YYREEE (reference sequence). The CDR3 is 17 residues long. V shed 5 bases and J 1 base; nucleotides not matched to a gene: 13. The DNA of the CDR3 is TGTGCCAGCAGTCCGGGGGGTGGGCAGTTCCGCACAGATACGCAGTATTTT. As protein: CASSPGGGQFRTDTQYF.

This rearrangement joins TRBV9 to TRBJ2-2; 7 bases align to TRBD2. The CDR3 sequence is 16 residues long. The V and J ends lost 0 bases and 6 bases, in that order; junction bases with no gene match: 8. Germline values: CDR1 SGDLS, CDR2 YYNGEE. The CDR3 nucleotides read TGTGCCAGCAGCGTAGTGGGCGGGGGTGGCGCCGGGGAGCTGTTTTTT. Translating gives CASSVVGGGGAGELFF.

The rearrangement uses TRBV18 and TRBJ1-1; D not resolved. V lost 2 bases and J 0 bases, leaving 7 bases between the germline ends. The CDR3 has 14 residues. CDR1 is KGHSH, CDR2 LQKENI, per germline. CDR3 amino acids: CASSPASVNTEAFF. Written as DNA, the CDR3 is TGTGCCAGCTCACCAGCCAGCGTGAACACTGAAGCTTTCTTT.

The chain recombines TRBV2 with TRBJ2-1, with 11 bases matching TRBD2. From germline, CDR1 is SNHLY and CDR2 FYNNEI. The CDR3 has 15 amino acids. V shed 4 bases and J 5 bases; nucleotides not matched to a gene: 4. The CDR3 region is CASSATSGGNNEQFF. DNA of the CDR3: TGTGCCAGCAGTGCAACTAGCGGGGGTAACAATGAGCAGTTCTTC.

The V call is TRBV19, the J call TRBJ2-3, with a tentative D call TRBD1 (6 bases). Trimming left V 7 bases short and J 3 bases short, with 14 bases between. The V gene's germline CDR1 is LNHDA and CDR2 SQIVND (reference sequence). This CDR3 has 14 residues. The CDR3 DNA sequence: TGTGCCAGTAAGGGCAGACAGGCGACAGATACGCAGTATTTT. This gives the protein CASKGRQATDTQYF. The variable domain in full, with the rest retrieved from reference TRBV19 and TRBJ2-3, is DGGITQSPKYLFRKEGQNVTLSCEQNLNHDAMYWYRQDPGQGLRLIYYSQIVNDFQKGDIAEGYSVSREKKESFPLTVTSAQKNPTAFYLCASKGRQATDTQYFGPGTRLTVL.

The V call is TRBV7-9, the J call TRBJ2-2; 7 bases align to TRBD1. Trimming at V came to 3 bases and at J to 3 bases, leaving 10 bases not matched to a gene. The CDR3 runs to 17 residues. The germline V gene has CDR1 SEHNR and CDR2 FQNEAQ (reference sequence). The CDR3 loop reads CASSFPTGEIDTGELFF. The CDR3 nucleotides read TGTGCCAGCAGCTTCCCAACAGGGGAAATTGACACCGGGGAGCTGTTTTTT.